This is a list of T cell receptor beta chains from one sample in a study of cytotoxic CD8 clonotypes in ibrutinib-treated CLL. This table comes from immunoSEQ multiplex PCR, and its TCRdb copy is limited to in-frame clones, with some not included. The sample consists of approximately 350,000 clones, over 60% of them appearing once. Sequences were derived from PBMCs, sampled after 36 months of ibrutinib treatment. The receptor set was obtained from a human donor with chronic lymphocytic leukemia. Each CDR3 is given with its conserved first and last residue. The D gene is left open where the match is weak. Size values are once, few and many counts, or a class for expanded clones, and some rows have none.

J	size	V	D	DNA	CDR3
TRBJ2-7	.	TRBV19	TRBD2	TGTGCCAGTAGTACGCCTAGCGGGGGGGCTTACGAGCAGTACTTC	CASSTPSGGAYEQYF
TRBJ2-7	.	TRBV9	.	TGTGCCAGCAGCCCACAGGTTACCTCCCCGACCTACGAGCAGTACTTC	CASSPQVTSPTYEQYF
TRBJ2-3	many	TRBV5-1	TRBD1	TGCGCCAGCAGTCCCGGGACAGGGTTTGAACTTAGCACAGATACGCAGTATTTT	CASSPGTGFELSTDTQYF
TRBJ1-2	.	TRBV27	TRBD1	TGTGCCAGCAGTCATCGAGGGACAGGCTATGGCTACACCTTC	CASSHRGTGYGYTF
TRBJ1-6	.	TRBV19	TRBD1	TGTGCCAGTAGACCGGGACAGGGTTATTCACCCCTCCACTTT	CASRPGQGYSPLHF
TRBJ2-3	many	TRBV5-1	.	TGCGCCAGCAGCTTGGCGGCAGATACGCAGTATTTT	CASSLAADTQYF
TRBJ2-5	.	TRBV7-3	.	TGTGCCAGCAGCTATAACAGGGAAGAGACCCAGTACTTC	CASSYNREETQYF
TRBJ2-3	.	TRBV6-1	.	TGTGCCAGCACAGATACGCAGTATTTT	CASTDTQYF
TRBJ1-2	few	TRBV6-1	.	TGTGCCAGCAGTGAAGCAGGGACCTACTATGGCTACACCTTC	CASSEAGTYYGYTF
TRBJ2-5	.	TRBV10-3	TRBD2	TGTGCCACAACTAGCGGGGGGGAAGAGACCCAGTACTTC	CATTSGGEETQYF
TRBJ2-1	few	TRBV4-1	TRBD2	TGCGCCAGCAGCCAAGTTAGCGGGGGCTTGGATGAGCAGTTCTTC	CASSQVSGGLDEQFF
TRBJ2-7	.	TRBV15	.	TGTGCCACCAGCAGTCGGTCCACGAGCTCCTACGAGCAGTACTTC	CATSSRSTSSYEQYF
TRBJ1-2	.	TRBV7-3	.	TGTGCCAGCAGCGGGGACACCTCCAACTATGGCTACACCTTC	CASSGDTSNYGYTF
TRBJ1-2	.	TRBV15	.	TGTGCCACCAGCAGAGATGGGGGGTTGTCTAACTATGGCTACACCTTC	CATSRDGGLSNYGYTF
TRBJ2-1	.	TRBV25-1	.	TGTGCCAGCAGGCCCAGGGGTTTCCTTGATGAGCAGTTCTTC	CASRPRGFLDEQFF
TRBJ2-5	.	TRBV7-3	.	TGTGCCAGCAGCTTAAATGGTCGTCCCTGGGAGACCCAGTACTTC	CASSLNGRPWETQYF
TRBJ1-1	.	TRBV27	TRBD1	TGTGCCAGCCTTCGACAGGGAGGGCAGAACACTGAAGCTTTCTTT	CASLRQGGQNTEAFF
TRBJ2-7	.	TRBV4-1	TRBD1	TGCGCCAGCAGCCTGGGGACAGGGAGCTACGAGCAGTACTTC	CASSLGTGSYEQYF
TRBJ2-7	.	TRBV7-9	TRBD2	TGTGCCAGCAGCTCTCTCCTAAGCGGGAATTACTACGAGCAGTACTTC	CASSSLLSGNYYEQYF
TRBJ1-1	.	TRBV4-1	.	TGCGCCAGCAGCCAAGATAGGTGGGATTTGAACACTGAAGCTTTCTTT	CASSQDRWDLNTEAFF
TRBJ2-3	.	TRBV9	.	TGTGCCAGCAGCGTAGGTGGGACATACCGGGTCCCCTACCCGTTCTCCACAGATACGCAGTATTTT	CASSVGGTYRVPYPFSTDTQYF
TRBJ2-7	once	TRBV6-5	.	TGTGCCAGCAGTTACTCGATGGATGGGGCCAAGTACGAGCAGTACTTC	CASSYSMDGAKYEQYF
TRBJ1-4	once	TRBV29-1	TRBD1	TGCAGCGTTGAAGATCCCGACAGGGGGCGGGGTGAAAAACTGTTTTTT	CSVEDPDRGRGEKLFF
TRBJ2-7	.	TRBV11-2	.	TGTGCCAGCAGCTTAGAGTTTAGCGGAGTCTACGAGCAGTACTTC	CASSLEFSGVYEQYF